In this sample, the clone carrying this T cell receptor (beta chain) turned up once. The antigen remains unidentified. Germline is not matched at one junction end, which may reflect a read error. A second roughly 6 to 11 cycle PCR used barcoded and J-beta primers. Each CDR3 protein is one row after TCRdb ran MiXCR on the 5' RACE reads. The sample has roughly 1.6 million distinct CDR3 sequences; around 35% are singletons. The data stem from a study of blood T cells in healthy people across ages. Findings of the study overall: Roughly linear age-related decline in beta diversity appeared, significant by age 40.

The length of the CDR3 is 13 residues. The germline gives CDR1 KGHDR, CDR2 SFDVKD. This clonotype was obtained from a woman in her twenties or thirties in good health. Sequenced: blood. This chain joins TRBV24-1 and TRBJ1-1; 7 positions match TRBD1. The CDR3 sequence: CTTRDRENTEAFF. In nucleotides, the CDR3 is TGTACCACCCGCGACAGGGAGAACACTGAAGCTTTCTTT.